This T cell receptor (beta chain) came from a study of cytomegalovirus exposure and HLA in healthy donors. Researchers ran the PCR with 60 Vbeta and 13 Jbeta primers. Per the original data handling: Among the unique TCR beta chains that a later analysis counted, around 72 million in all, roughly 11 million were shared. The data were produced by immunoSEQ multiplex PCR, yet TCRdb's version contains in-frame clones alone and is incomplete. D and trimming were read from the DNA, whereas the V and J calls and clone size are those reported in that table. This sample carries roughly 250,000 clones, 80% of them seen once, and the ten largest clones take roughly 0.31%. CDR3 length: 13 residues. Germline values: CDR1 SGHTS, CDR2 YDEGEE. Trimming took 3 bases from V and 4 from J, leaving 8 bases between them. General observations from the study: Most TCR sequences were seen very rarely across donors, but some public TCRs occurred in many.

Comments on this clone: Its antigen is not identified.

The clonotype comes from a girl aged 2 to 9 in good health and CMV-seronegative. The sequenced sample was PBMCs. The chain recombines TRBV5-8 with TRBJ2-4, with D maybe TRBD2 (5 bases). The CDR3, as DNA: TGTGCCAGCAGCTCGGAGGTTAAAAACATTCAGTACTTC. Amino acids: CASSSEVKNIQYF.